The 21 T cell receptor beta chains below all came from one sample that was sequenced in a study of cytomegalovirus exposure and HLA in healthy donors. PCR involved 60 Vbeta and 13 Jbeta primers. The assay was immunoSEQ multiplex PCR, and TCRdb's table has in-frame clones only and misses some. The table shows under 150,000 clones, with about three quarters occurring only once. Sequencing was performed on PBMCs. These receptors came from a man aged 25-45 years in good health and CMV-seronegative.

The rearrangement uses TRBV29-1 and TRBJ1-2, with D unresolved. V gave up 5 bases and J gave up 4 bases, with 14 bases separating them. CDR3 size: 13 residues. Germline lookup yields CDR1 SQVTM and CDR2 ANQGSEA. The CDR3 spells CSVWVGGFYGYTF. In DNA, the CDR3 is TGCAGCGTTTGGGTGGGCGGGTTCTATGGCTACACCTTC.

This rearrangement joins TRBV29-1 to TRBJ1-2, with a tentative D call TRBD1 (6 bases). Looked up from germline, CDR1 is SQVTM and CDR2 is ANQGSEA. Trimming stripped 5 bases from V and 6 bases from J, with 13 bases between. This CDR3 comprises 12 residues. CDR3 DNA: TGCAGCGTTCAGGGGTTTAGGGATGGCTACACCTTC. Protein: CSVQGFRDGYTF.

V usage is TRBV9 and J usage is TRBJ1-3; D not certain. Germline CDR1 and CDR2: SGDLS and YYNGEE. The CDR3 covers 14 residues. V was clipped by 3 bases and J by 0 bases, with 7 bases between them. In nucleotides, the CDR3 is TGTGCCAGCAGCGGAGCCAACTCTGGAAACACCATATATTTT. It specifies CASSGANSGNTIYF.

The V gene is TRBV19, the J gene TRBJ2-1; 7 nucleotides agree with TRBD2. The CDR3 consists of 12 residues. Germline assignment: CDR1 LNHDA and CDR2 SQIVND (reference sequence). The trim removed 10 bases at V and 6 bases at J, leaving 6 bases unmatched. DNA for the CDR3: TGTGCCACTGGGGCGGGGGTCAATGAGCAGTTCTTC. It yields the protein CATGAGVNEQFF.

The chain uses TRBV9 and TRBJ1-3, with 7 nucleotides matching TRBD1. The CDR3 consists of 15 residues. Germline CDR1 and CDR2: SGDLS and YYNGEE. The J segment lost 4 bases and the V segment lost 3 bases, leaving 7 bases of the junction unmatched. CDR3: CASSGYRGTGNTIYF. CDR3 coding DNA: TGTGCCAGCAGCGGATACAGGGGCACAGGAAACACCATATATTTT.

This chain joins TRBV6-6 and TRBJ2-3; TRBD2 matches at 7 bases. Germline trimming cut 7 bases from V and 0 bases from J; bases unmatched to any gene: 7. This CDR3 comprises 15 residues. Per germline, CDR1 MNHNY and CDR2 SVGAGI (reference sequence). The CDR3 protein is CASTPLAASTDTQYF. In DNA form, the CDR3 reads TGTGCCAGCACCCCTCTAGCGGCTAGCACAGATACGCAGTATTTT.

The J gene is TRBJ2-5, the V gene TRBV5-4; the D is unclear. TRBJ2-7 matches the DNA end more closely, so the J call is doubtful. This CDR3 has 15 amino acids. Per germline, CDR1 SGHNT and CDR2 YYREEE (reference sequence). CDR3 protein: CASSVPGPYSYEQYF. The CDR3 region has the DNA TGTGCCAGCAGCGTACCGGGTCCTTACTCCTACGAGCAGTACTTC.

The sample holds a few counts of this clone. The chain recombines TRBV5-1 with TRBJ1-5, with 8 bases that match TRBD1. The germline CDR1 and CDR2 sequences are SGHRS and YFSETQ. The V gene end was trimmed by 6 bases and the J gene end by 2 bases; junction bases not matched to a gene: 7. This CDR3 spans 15 amino acids. The CDR3 region is CASTPTGVGNQPQHF. The CDR3 region has the DNA TGCGCCAGCACCCCGACAGGGGTAGGCAATCAGCCCCAGCATTTT.

The rearrangement joins TRBV4-2 to TRBJ2-5, with 7 bases lining up with TRBD2. The last part of the DNA fits TRBJ2-7 better; the J call may be wrong. CDR1 is LGHNA, CDR2 YNFKEQ, per germline. This CDR3 has 14 amino acids. The CDR3 sequence: CASSQGGRAYEQYF. CDR3 nucleotide sequence: TGTGCCAGCAGCCAAGGGGGGAGGGCCTACGAGCAGTACTTC.

The V and J genes are TRBV29-1 and TRBJ2-1; D is unclear. CDR1 is SQVTM and CDR2 is ANQGSEA in the germline V gene. This CDR3 has 14 residues. Between the trimmed V and J ends, which lost 3 bases and 1 base, there was a span of 10 bases. The CDR3: CSVDGWRSYNEQFF. In DNA, the CDR3 is TGCAGCGTTGATGGCTGGAGATCCTACAATGAGCAGTTCTTC.

This clone showed up just once. The V gene is TRBV7-2, the J gene TRBJ1-4; D gene ambiguous. Trimming took off 1 base at V and 8 bases at J, with 14 bases between the two ends. Germline CDR1 SGHTA, CDR2 FQGNSA. The CDR3 sequence is 15 residues long. The CDR3 DNA reads as TGTGCCAGCAGCTTAGGCGGTCGAAGCGGGGAAAAACTGTTTTTT. It translates to CASSLGGRSGEKLFF.

About this clone itself: Within the sample, other DNA sequences also encode this same CDR3. The rearrangement joins TRBV5-1 to TRBJ2-1; 13 bases map to TRBD2. Germline values: CDR1 SGHRS, CDR2 YFSETQ. The CDR3 sequence is 17 residues long. Unmatched junction bases numbered 3, after V lost 3 bases and J lost 0 bases. For the CDR3, the DNA is TGCGCCAGCAGCTCTGGACTAGCGGGAGTCTCCTACAATGAGCAGTTCTTC. The encoded protein is CASSSGLAGVSYNEQFF.

The chain uses TRBV9 and TRBJ1-4, with D hard to call. CDR1 is SGDLS and CDR2 is YYNGEE in the germline V gene. V was cut by 1 base and J by 4 bases, with 8 bases left in between. The CDR3 spans 14 residues. CDR3 coding DNA: TGTGCCAGCAGCGTAAATCAGCGTAATGAAAAACTGTTTTTT. Amino acids: CASSVNQRNEKLFF.

The chain is built from TRBV6-5 and TRBJ2-3, with 11 bases matching TRBD2. The CDR3 consists of 15 residues. Trimming at V came to 5 bases and at J to 3 bases, leaving 4 bases not matched to a gene. Germline CDR1 reads MNHEY; CDR2 reads SVGAGI. CDR3 nucleotides: TGTGCCAGCAGTCACACTAGCGGGGGTACAGATACGCAGTATTTT. Encoded protein: CASSHTSGGTDTQYF.

This chain uses TRBV15 with TRBJ2-7, with D possibly TRBD2 on 5 matching bases. Germline V lookup: CDR1 LNHNV, CDR2 YYDKDF (reference sequence). This CDR3 comprises 15 residues. V lost 0 bases and J lost 5, with 14 bases in between. For the CDR3, the DNA is TGTGCCACCAGCAGAGAGAGGAGTACAGCGGACGAGCAGTACTTC. This sequence encodes CATSRERSTADEQYF.

The chain recombines TRBV18 with TRBJ1-1; TRBD1 matches at 8 bases. Per the germline V gene, CDR1 is KGHSH and CDR2 is LQKENI. The CDR3 totals 13 residues. J lost 1 base, V lost 8 bases, and 3 bases had no gene match. CDR3 residues: CASRQGTNTEAFF. CDR3 DNA sequence: TGTGCCAGCCGACAGGGGACGAACACTGAAGCTTTCTTT.

The chain uses TRBV27 and TRBJ2-3, with TRBD1 matching 9 bases. V lost 8 bases to trimming and J lost 1 base; unmatched junction nucleotides: 7. Germline CDR1 reads MNHEY; CDR2 reads SMNVEV (reference sequence). This CDR3 region has 15 residues. CDR3 sequence reads: CASGRTGAGTDTQYF. For the CDR3, the DNA is TGTGCCAGCGGCCGGACAGGGGCGGGCACAGATACGCAGTATTTT.

The V and J genes are TRBV4-2 and TRBJ2-5; D may be TRBD1 (5 bases). V lost 8 bases and J 2 bases, leaving 18 bases between the germline ends. In germline, CDR1 is LGHNA, CDR2 YNFKEQ. The CDR3 contains 15 residues. The CDR3 region is CASASRGNLQETQYF. CDR3 sequence (DNA): TGTGCCAGCGCCTCAAGGGGTAATTTACAAGAGACCCAGTACTTC.

The V call is TRBV19, the J call TRBJ2-3, with D possibly matching TRBD2 (5 bases). The germline CDR1 and CDR2 sequences are LNHDA and SQIVND (reference sequence). CDR3 length: 14 residues. The V gene lost 6 bases and the J gene lost 0 bases, with 10 bases spanning the gap. The CDR3 DNA sequence: TGTGCCAGTAGCCTTAGCGCTAGCACAGATACGCAGTATTTT. It specifies CASSLSASTDTQYF.

V gene TRBV11-2 combines with J gene TRBJ2-6; a weak D match, TRBD1 (6 bases). Between the trimmed V and J ends, which lost 5 bases and 4 bases, there was a span of 15 bases. Germline lookup yields CDR1 SGHAT and CDR2 FQNNGV. This CDR3 is built from 16 residues. Here the CDR3 reads CASSGQQGWGANVLTF. The CDR3 nucleotides read TGTGCCAGCAGCGGTCAACAGGGATGGGGGGCCAACGTCCTGACTTTC. Using reference TRBV11-2 and TRBJ2-6 for the parts outside the CDR3, the full variable domain is EAGVAQSPRYKIIEKRQSVAFWCNPISGHATLYWYQQILGQGPKLLIQFQNNGVVDDSQLPKDRFSAERLKGVDSTLKIQPAKLEDSAVYLCASSGQQGWGANVLTFGAGSRLTVL.

The chain has TRBV6-6 and TRBJ2-7; D unclear. This CDR3 spans 13 amino acids. V was pared by 5 bases and J by 3 bases, with 11 bases between. Per germline, CDR1 MNHNY and CDR2 SVGAGI (reference sequence). The CDR3 sequence: CASSPGPIYEQYF. CDR3 DNA: TGTGCCAGCAGTCCCGGTCCCATCTACGAGCAGTACTTC.